A single sample gave rise to the 9 T cell receptor beta chains below, sequenced in a study of T cell responses to AZD1222 COVID-19 vaccine. The method was immunoSEQ multiplex PCR; TCRdb's version includes in-frame clones alone and lacks a portion of them. The sample lists some 150,000 clones; 80% to 90% were seen once. The sequences come from peripheral blood, collected on day 0 of AZD1222 vaccination. Source of these receptors: an adult in good health.

The rearrangement uses TRBV24-1 and TRBJ1-2; unclear D gene. This CDR3 contains 14 residues. Deletions cut 0 bases from V and 2 bases from J, with 6 bases between. CDR1 is KGHDR and CDR2 is SFDVKD in the germline V gene. The CDR3 DNA reads as TGTGCCACCAGTGATTTGGCGGCGAACTATGGCTACACCTTC. Translation: CATSDLAANYGYTF.

V gene TRBV30 combines with J gene TRBJ1-5; perhaps TRBD1 as D (5 bases). Germline V gene sequence: CDR1 GTSNPN, CDR2 SVGIG (reference sequence). This CDR3 has 13 residues. V lost 2 bases and J lost 1, with 6 bases in between. The CDR3: CAWSRQSNQPQHF. The CDR3 DNA reads as TGTGCCTGGAGTCGACAGAGCAATCAGCCCCAGCATTTT.

This clone was seen once. The chain recombines TRBV13 with TRBJ1-1; 7 nucleotides agree with TRBD1. The CDR3 is 18 amino acids. Looked up from germline, CDR1 is PRHDT and CDR2 is FYEKMQ (reference sequence). Trimming removed 3 bases from V and 3 bases from J; junction bases left unmatched: 16. The CDR3 spells CASSFAQGKWFRDTEAFF. CDR3 nucleotide sequence: TGTGCCAGCAGCTTCGCACAGGGGAAGTGGTTTAGGGACACTGAAGCTTTCTTT.

V gene TRBV2 combines with J gene TRBJ1-3; 8 nucleotides match TRBD1. The germline CDR1 and CDR2 sequences are SNHLY and FYNNEI. V shed 3 bases and J 4 bases; nucleotides not matched to a gene: 5. This CDR3 is 15 amino acids long. CDR3 sequence reads: CASSDQGAEGNTIYF. CDR3 nucleotides: TGTGCCAGCAGTGATCAGGGGGCGGAGGGAAACACCATATATTTT.

This chain's CDR3 is CASSQEGAGTNAQPQHF. In DNA form, the CDR3 reads TGTGCCAGCAGCCAAGAGGGGGCAGGGACGAATGCTCAGCCCCAGCATTTT. The chain carries TRBV14 and TRBJ1-5; TRBD1 might be the D (6 bases). V was clipped by 0 bases and J by 6 bases, with 18 bases between them. This CDR3 is built from 17 residues. Germline-derived CDR1 and CDR2 are SGHDN and FVKESK.

The J gene is TRBJ1-2, the V gene TRBV20-1; 7 bases are shared with TRBD1. Trimming removed 5 bases from V and 9 bases from J; junction bases left unmatched: 6. The CDR3 spans 11 residues. Per the germline V gene, CDR1 is DFQATT and CDR2 is SNEGSKA (reference sequence). This chain's CDR3 is CSAQYRGRYTF. CDR3 bases: TGCAGTGCTCAATATAGGGGGCGCTACACCTTC.

The genes are TRBV18 and TRBJ2-2, with a possible D match to TRBD2 (6 bases). Per germline, CDR1 KGHSH and CDR2 LQKENI. CDR3 size: 15 residues. V lost 3 bases and J 1 base, leaving 9 bases between the germline ends. As DNA, the CDR3 is TGTGCCAGCTCACCGGTGCGGGGGAACACCGGGGAGCTGTTTTTT. It translates to CASSPVRGNTGELFF.

V and J are TRBV30 and TRBJ1-2, with TRBD1 as a possible D gene (5 bases). CDR1 is GTSNPN, CDR2 SVGIG, per germline (reference sequence). The CDR3 contains 11 residues. V lost 1 base and J lost 6, with 6 bases in between. The DNA of the CDR3 is TGTGCCTGGAGTGCAGGGAATGGCTACACCTTC. Amino acid sequence: CAWSAGNGYTF. Combining the CDR3 with reference TRBV30 and TRBJ1-2 gives the whole variable domain SQTIHQWPATLVQPVGSPLSLECTVEGTSNPNLYWYRQAAGRGLQLLFYSVGIGQISSEVPQNLSASRPQDRQFILSSKKLLLSDSGFYLCAWSAGNGYTFGSGTRLTVV.

V usage is TRBV28 and J usage is TRBJ2-5; TRBD2 might be the D (6 bases). The CDR3 sequence is 17 residues long. Trimming pared 1 base from V and 5 bases from J, leaving 20 bases between. Germline-derived CDR1 and CDR2 are MDHEN and SYDVKM. DNA for the CDR3: TGTGCCAGCAGTTTATCGTCACCACGGGGGTTTGAGGAGACCCAGTACTTC. It codes for CASSLSSPRGFEETQYF.